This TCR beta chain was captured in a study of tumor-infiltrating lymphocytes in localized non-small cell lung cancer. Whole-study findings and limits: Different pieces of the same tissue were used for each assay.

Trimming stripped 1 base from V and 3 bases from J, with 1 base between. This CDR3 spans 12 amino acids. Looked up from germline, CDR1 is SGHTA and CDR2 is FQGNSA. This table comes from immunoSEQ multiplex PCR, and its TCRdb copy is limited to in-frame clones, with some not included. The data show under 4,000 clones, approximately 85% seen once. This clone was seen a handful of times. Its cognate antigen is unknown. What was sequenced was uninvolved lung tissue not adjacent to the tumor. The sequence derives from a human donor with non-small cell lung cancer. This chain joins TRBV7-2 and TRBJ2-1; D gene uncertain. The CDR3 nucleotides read TGTGCCAGCAGCTTAGGCTACAATGAGCAGTTCTTC. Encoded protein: CASSLGYNEQFF.